These T cell receptor beta chains were read from a single sample in a study of shared clonotypes between healthy human individuals. The data were produced by immunoSEQ multiplex PCR, yet TCRdb's version contains in-frame clones alone and is incomplete. This table has 2,500,000 or so clones, under 95% appearing once. The sample was naive CD4+ T cells from PBMCs. The receptors were sampled from a man aged 18 to 29 in good health. Some clones in this sample may be carry-over from other donors' samples. CDR3s include the opening cysteine and the closing phenylalanine or tryptophan. The order of the fields is V gene, D gene, clone size, J gene, CDR3 DNA, CDR3 protein. A D gene is named only where the DNA matches it firmly. For some rows the clone size is stated as once, few or many, or as a class when expanded; others skip it.

v_call: TRBV6-1
d_call: NA
clone_size: NA
j_call: TRBJ2-7
cdr3_nt: TGTGCCAGCAGCCGCAACGCCTGGGGGATCGAGCAGTACTTC
cdr3_aa: CASSRNAWGIEQYF

v_call: TRBV7-3
d_call: NA
clone_size: NA
j_call: TRBJ2-1
cdr3_nt: TGTGCCAGCAGCTTAGCTGGGGGGAGCTTTATCAATGAGCAGTTCTTC
cdr3_aa: CASSLAGGSFINEQFF

v_call: TRBV27
d_call: TRBD1
clone_size: NA
j_call: TRBJ2-7
cdr3_nt: TGTGCCAGCAGCCGACTCGGGACAGGGGGTGCGTCTAAGCAGTACTTC
cdr3_aa: CASSRLGTGGASKQYF

v_call: TRBV7-8
d_call: TRBD1
clone_size: NA
j_call: TRBJ2-7
cdr3_nt: TGTGCCAGCAGCTCTCCGGGACAGGATGGAGGGCAGTACTTC
cdr3_aa: CASSSPGQDGGQYF

v_call: TRBV7-8
d_call: NA
clone_size: NA
j_call: TRBJ2-2
cdr3_nt: TGTGCCAGCAGCTTCCCCGGACAGTTGAGCGCCGGGGAGCTGTTTTTT
cdr3_aa: CASSFPGQLSAGELFF

v_call: TRBV7-9
d_call: TRBD1
clone_size: NA
j_call: TRBJ1-1
cdr3_nt: TGTGCCAGCAGCCCGCAAGGGGGCGGTGGCACTGAAGCTTTCTTT
cdr3_aa: CASSPQGGGGTEAFF

v_call: TRBV28
d_call: TRBD1
clone_size: NA
j_call: TRBJ1-2
cdr3_nt: TGTGCCAGCAGTCGGACAGGGGTCTATGGCTACACCTTC
cdr3_aa: CASSRTGVYGYTF

v_call: TRBV5-4
d_call: NA
clone_size: NA
j_call: TRBJ2-1
cdr3_nt: TGTGCCAGCAGCTTGTCCTATATAAGCTCCAATGAGCAGTTCTTC
cdr3_aa: CASSLSYISSNEQFF

v_call: TRBV4-3
d_call: NA
clone_size: NA
j_call: TRBJ2-1
cdr3_nt: TGCGCCAGCAGTCAACAAAGGCTAGAGGTCTTCAATGAGCAGTTCTTC
cdr3_aa: CASSQQRLEVFNEQFF

v_call: TRBV10-3
d_call: TRBD1
clone_size: NA
j_call: TRBJ1-2
cdr3_nt: TGTGCCATCAGTGAGCGGGGGGGACAGAGCTATGGCTACACCTTC
cdr3_aa: CAISERGGQSYGYTF

v_call: TRBV28
d_call: NA
clone_size: NA
j_call: TRBJ1-5
cdr3_nt: TGTGCCAGCAGACAGGGTGGTTGGCCCCAGCATTTT
cdr3_aa: CASRQGGWPQHF

v_call: TRBV7-8
d_call: TRBD2
clone_size: NA
j_call: TRBJ2-5
cdr3_nt: TGTGCCAGCCGGGGAACTAGCGCCGAAGAGACCCAGTACTTC
cdr3_aa: CASRGTSAEETQYF

v_call: TRBV9
d_call: TRBD1
clone_size: NA
j_call: TRBJ1-4
cdr3_nt: TGTGCCAGCAGCCGAAACGGACAGGGTTTCGAAAAACTGTTTTTT
cdr3_aa: CASSRNGQGFEKLFF

v_call: TRBV4-1
d_call: TRBD2
clone_size: NA
j_call: TRBJ2-5
cdr3_nt: TGCGCCAGCAGCCGACTAGCGACTAGCCAAGAGACCCAGTACTTC
cdr3_aa: CASSRLATSQETQYF

v_call: TRBV2
d_call: NA
clone_size: NA
j_call: TRBJ1-3
cdr3_nt: TGTGCCAGCAGTGAAGGGTCCCCTGGAAACACCATATATTTT
cdr3_aa: CASSEGSPGNTIYF

v_call: TRBV28
d_call: TRBD1
clone_size: NA
j_call: TRBJ1-4
cdr3_nt: TGTGCCAGCAGTTTCCCGGGACAGTACAATGAAAAACTGTTTTTT
cdr3_aa: CASSFPGQYNEKLFF

v_call: TRBV2
d_call: TRBD1
clone_size: NA
j_call: TRBJ1-3
cdr3_nt: TGTGCCAGCAGTGTCGACAGGGGGGGCGGAAACACCATATATTTT
cdr3_aa: CASSVDRGGGNTIYF

v_call: TRBV14
d_call: TRBD2
clone_size: NA
j_call: TRBJ2-1
cdr3_nt: TGTGCCAGCAGCCCTAGCGGCAATGAGCAGTTCTTC
cdr3_aa: CASSPSGNEQFF

v_call: TRBV18
d_call: TRBD1
clone_size: NA
j_call: TRBJ2-1
cdr3_nt: TGTGCCAGCTCACCACGACCCGACAGGGACAATGAGCAGTTCTTC
cdr3_aa: CASSPRPDRDNEQFF

v_call: TRBV7-9
d_call: NA
clone_size: NA
j_call: TRBJ1-1
cdr3_nt: TGTGCCAGCAGCTCCCAAGAGAACACTGAAGCTTTCTTT
cdr3_aa: CASSSQENTEAFF

v_call: TRBV6-6
d_call: NA
clone_size: NA
j_call: TRBJ2-1
cdr3_nt: TGTGCCAGCAGAGCCACAGGGAACCAGGACAATGAGCAGTTCTTC
cdr3_aa: CASRATGNQDNEQFF

v_call: TRBV14
d_call: TRBD1
clone_size: NA
j_call: TRBJ2-6
cdr3_nt: TGTGCCAGCAGCCCGGGACAGGCGAACGCTGGGGCCAACGTCCTGACTTTC
cdr3_aa: CASSPGQANAGANVLTF

v_call: TRBV9
d_call: TRBD1
clone_size: few
j_call: TRBJ1-4
cdr3_nt: TGTGCCAGCAGCCCAGGACAGGGGGCAACAAATGAAAAACTGTTTTTT
cdr3_aa: CASSPGQGATNEKLFF

v_call: TRBV5-4
d_call: TRBD1
clone_size: NA
j_call: TRBJ1-1
cdr3_nt: TGTGCCAGCAGCGTACAGGGGATTAACACTGAAGCTTTCTTT
cdr3_aa: CASSVQGINTEAFF

v_call: TRBV9
d_call: NA
clone_size: NA
j_call: TRBJ1-4
cdr3_nt: TGTGCCAGCAGCCCCCGGACGGGTATTAATGAAAAACTGTTTTTT
cdr3_aa: CASSPRTGINEKLFF

v_call: TRBV10-3
d_call: NA
clone_size: NA
j_call: TRBJ1-2
cdr3_nt: TGTGCCATCAGGGGGGGATCCAACTATGGCTACACCTTC
cdr3_aa: CAIRGGSNYGYTF

v_call: TRBV5-4
d_call: NA
clone_size: NA
j_call: TRBJ2-7
cdr3_nt: TGTGCCAGCAGTGCGAGGGGGGCAGAGAAGTTCTCCTACGAGCAGTACTTC
cdr3_aa: CASSARGAEKFSYEQYF

v_call: TRBV6-6
d_call: NA
clone_size: NA
j_call: TRBJ2-4
cdr3_nt: TGTGCCAGCAGCCTCTCCTTTAAAAACATTCAGTACTTC
cdr3_aa: CASSLSFKNIQYF

v_call: TRBV5-4
d_call: NA
clone_size: NA
j_call: TRBJ1-1
cdr3_nt: TGTGCCAGCAGCTTGGGGGCCAGACTCACGAGGAACACTGAAGCTTTCTTT
cdr3_aa: CASSLGARLTRNTEAFF

v_call: TRBV5-1
d_call: NA
clone_size: NA
j_call: TRBJ2-3
cdr3_nt: TGCGCCAGCAGCTTGGGACCCCCGAGCACAGATACGCAGTATTTT
cdr3_aa: CASSLGPPSTDTQYF

v_call: TRBV7-9
d_call: NA
clone_size: NA
j_call: TRBJ1-1
cdr3_nt: TGTGCCAGCAGCTTATTCTCTTTCGAGGACACTGAAGCTTTCTTT
cdr3_aa: CASSLFSFEDTEAFF

v_call: TRBV7-2
d_call: NA
clone_size: NA
j_call: TRBJ1-2
cdr3_nt: TGTGCCAGCAGCTTAGGCTTAGACAGGCGAGTCGAGGATTATGGCTACACCTTC
cdr3_aa: CASSLGLDRRVEDYGYTF

v_call: TRBV5-4
d_call: NA
clone_size: NA
j_call: TRBJ2-7
cdr3_nt: TGTGCCACTCAAAGGACCGGACCCTCCTACGAGCAGTACTTC
cdr3_aa: CATQRTGPSYEQYF

v_call: TRBV11-2
d_call: TRBD1
clone_size: NA
j_call: TRBJ2-7
cdr3_nt: TGTGCCAGCAGCTTAGATTATATCGGGACAGTGCACTTC
cdr3_aa: CASSLDYIGTVHF

v_call: TRBV15
d_call: TRBD1
clone_size: NA
j_call: TRBJ2-3
cdr3_nt: TGTGCCACCAGCAGCTACAGGGGAAACACAGATACGCAGTATTTT
cdr3_aa: CATSSYRGNTDTQYF

v_call: TRBV10-3
d_call: NA
clone_size: NA
j_call: TRBJ2-1
cdr3_nt: TGTGCCATCAGCTGGACAGATTCATACAATGAGCAGTTCTTC
cdr3_aa: CAISWTDSYNEQFF

v_call: TRBV11-3
d_call: NA
clone_size: NA
j_call: TRBJ2-1
cdr3_nt: TGTGCCAGCAGCCCTAGCTGGGGTGAGCAGTTCTTC
cdr3_aa: CASSPSWGEQFF

v_call: TRBV5-1
d_call: TRBD2
clone_size: NA
j_call: TRBJ2-7
cdr3_nt: TGCGCCAGCAGCCTCGTCGCGGCGGGAGGAGACGAGCAGTACTTC
cdr3_aa: CASSLVAAGGDEQYF

v_call: TRBV28
d_call: TRBD1
clone_size: NA
j_call: TRBJ2-2
cdr3_nt: TGTGCCAGCAGTTTTGGGCAGGGGGCGTCTTTTAACACCGGGGAGCTGTTTTTT
cdr3_aa: CASSFGQGASFNTGELFF

v_call: TRBV28
d_call: TRBD1
clone_size: NA
j_call: TRBJ1-1
cdr3_nt: TGTGCCAGCAGTTCGGGAGGACAGGGACTTTCAGCTGAAGCTTTCTTT
cdr3_aa: CASSSGGQGLSAEAFF

v_call: TRBV2
d_call: NA
clone_size: NA
j_call: TRBJ1-4
cdr3_nt: TGTGCCAGCAGTGAGTTGGCAGGGATAAATGAAAAACTGTTTTTT
cdr3_aa: CASSELAGINEKLFF

v_call: TRBV2
d_call: NA
clone_size: NA
j_call: TRBJ2-1
cdr3_nt: TGTGCCAGCAGTCTAGTCTCTTTGGCCAATGAGCAGTTCTTC
cdr3_aa: CASSLVSLANEQFF

v_call: TRBV14
d_call: NA
clone_size: NA
j_call: TRBJ2-1
cdr3_nt: TGTGCCAGCAGCCCAAGGGTAGCGCACCGAGGGGAGCAGTTCTTC
cdr3_aa: CASSPRVAHRGEQFF

v_call: TRBV14
d_call: NA
clone_size: NA
j_call: TRBJ2-1
cdr3_nt: TGTGCCAGCAGCCAAGGTAGAGCGAGACAGTCCTACAATGAGCAGTTCTTC
cdr3_aa: CASSQGRARQSYNEQFF

v_call: TRBV4-1
d_call: NA
clone_size: once
j_call: TRBJ2-1
cdr3_nt: TGCGCCAGCAGCCAAGATCCGGACACCAAGGGGTTCTTC
cdr3_aa: CASSQDPDTKGFF

v_call: TRBV7-7
d_call: NA
clone_size: NA
j_call: TRBJ2-1
cdr3_nt: TGTGCCAGCAGCGTGACTCGTTACAATGAGCAGTTCTTC
cdr3_aa: CASSVTRYNEQFF

v_call: TRBV28
d_call: NA
clone_size: NA
j_call: TRBJ1-3
cdr3_nt: TGTGCCAGCAGCGAGACGGGGACAAGGAATACTGGAAACACCATATATTTT
cdr3_aa: CASSETGTRNTGNTIYF

v_call: TRBV6-6
d_call: NA
clone_size: NA
j_call: TRBJ1-5
cdr3_nt: TGTGCCAGCAGCCAGGGTATAGGGACCCAGCATTTT
cdr3_aa: CASSQGIGTQHF

v_call: TRBV19
d_call: NA
clone_size: NA
j_call: TRBJ2-1
cdr3_nt: TGTGCCAGTAGTAGTTTGGGAGTCCGGGACTTCTTAAATGAGCAGTTCTTC
cdr3_aa: CASSSLGVRDFLNEQFF

v_call: TRBV4-2
d_call: NA
clone_size: NA
j_call: TRBJ2-7
cdr3_nt: TGTGCCAGCAGCCTAAGCCGTTTCGGGGAAGAGCATTACGAGCAGTACTTC
cdr3_aa: CASSLSRFGEEHYEQYF

v_call: TRBV7-5
d_call: NA
clone_size: NA
j_call: TRBJ2-2
cdr3_nt: TGTGCCAGAAGCTTAGAGGTGCCGGACACCGGGGAGCTGTTTTTT
cdr3_aa: CARSLEVPDTGELFF

v_call: TRBV5-1
d_call: TRBD1
clone_size: NA
j_call: TRBJ2-7
cdr3_nt: TGCGCCAGCAGTCGAGCAGGGGGCACCCTCACCTACGAGCAGTACTTC
cdr3_aa: CASSRAGGTLTYEQYF

v_call: TRBV7-6
d_call: NA
clone_size: NA
j_call: TRBJ1-5
cdr3_nt: TGTGCCAGCAGCCCCCCGGGGAACAATCAGCCCCAGCATTTT
cdr3_aa: CASSPPGNNQPQHF

v_call: TRBV19
d_call: NA
clone_size: NA
j_call: TRBJ2-3
cdr3_nt: TGTGCCAGTAGTATTTCCCCCGCCGTGGATACGCAGTATTTT
cdr3_aa: CASSISPAVDTQYF

v_call: TRBV18
d_call: NA
clone_size: NA
j_call: TRBJ2-5
cdr3_nt: TGTGCCAGCTCACCACCGTTCACCCCAGAGACCCAGTACTTC
cdr3_aa: CASSPPFTPETQYF